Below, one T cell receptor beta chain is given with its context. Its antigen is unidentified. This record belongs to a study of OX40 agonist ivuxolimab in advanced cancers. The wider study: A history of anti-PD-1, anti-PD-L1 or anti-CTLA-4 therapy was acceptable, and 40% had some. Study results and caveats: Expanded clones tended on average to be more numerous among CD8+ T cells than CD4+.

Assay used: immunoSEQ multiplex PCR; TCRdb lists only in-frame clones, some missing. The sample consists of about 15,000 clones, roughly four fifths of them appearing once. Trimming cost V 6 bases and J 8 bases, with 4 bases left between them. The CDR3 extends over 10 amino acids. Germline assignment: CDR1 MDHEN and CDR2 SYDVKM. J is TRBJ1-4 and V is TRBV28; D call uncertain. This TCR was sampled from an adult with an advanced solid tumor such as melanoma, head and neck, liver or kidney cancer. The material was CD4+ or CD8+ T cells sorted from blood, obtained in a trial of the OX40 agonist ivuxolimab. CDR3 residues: CASRREKLFF. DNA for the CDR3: TGTGCCAGCAGACGAGAAAAACTGTTTTTT. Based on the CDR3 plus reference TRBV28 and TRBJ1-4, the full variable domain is DVKVTQSSRYLVKRTGEKVFLECVQDMDHENMFWYRQDPGLGLRLIYFSYDVKMKEKGDIPEGYSVSREKKERFSLILESASTNQTSMYLCASRREKLFFGSGTQLSVL.